Below, 20 T cell receptor beta chains from the same sample are listed, as sequenced in a study of shared clonotypes between healthy human individuals. Generated by immunoSEQ multiplex PCR, the TCRdb table keeps only in-frame clones and is missing some. The sample records roughly 2,300,000 clones, 85% to 95% being singletons. Sequenced: naive CD4+ T cells from PBMCs. Indicated subset: CD45RA+ positively selected. The receptors were gathered from a man younger than 30 in good health. Some clones in this sample may be carry-over from other donors' samples.

This clone showed up just once. V gene TRBV5-1 combines with J gene TRBJ1-3; no reliable D call. Germline V lookup: CDR1 SGHRS, CDR2 YFSETQ. This CDR3 comprises 17 residues. Trimming stripped 0 bases from V and 1 base from J, with 14 bases between. This chain's CDR3 is CASSLGWALGSGNTIYF. For the CDR3, the DNA is TGCGCCAGCAGCTTGGGATGGGCTTTAGGATCTGGAAACACCATATATTTT.

The V gene is TRBV4-2, the J gene TRBJ1-5; D is ambiguous. The CDR3 covers 14 residues. Trimming cost V 4 bases and J 6 bases, with 13 bases left between them. CDR1 is LGHNA and CDR2 is YNFKEQ in the germline V gene. Written as DNA, the CDR3 is TGTGCCAGCAGCCCTGGGATAGTGGGTCAGCCCCAGCATTTT. It yields the protein CASSPGIVGQPQHF.

This clone has only one observation. This chain connects TRBV28 to TRBJ2-7; 11 positions match TRBD1. Germline values: CDR1 MDHEN, CDR2 SYDVKM. The CDR3 covers 16 residues. V was clipped by 6 bases and J by 4 bases; unmatched bases: 11. As DNA, the CDR3 is TGTGCCAGCAGCCCCCCCGGGACAGGGGGATCGTACGAGCAGTACTTC. Translation: CASSPPGTGGSYEQYF.

This sequence joins TRBV5-1 and TRBJ1-1; TRBD1 matches 9 bases. The CDR3 is 16 residues long. Germline values: CDR1 SGHRS, CDR2 YFSETQ. V trimming: 4 bases; J trimming: 4 bases; junction bases outside the gene matches: 11. In nucleotides, the CDR3 is TGCGCCAGCAGCCCGGTCGGGACAGGGTTCGGCACTGAAGCTTTCTTT. This encodes CASSPVGTGFGTEAFF.

The chain joins TRBV4-1 to TRBJ2-3; 9 bases align to TRBD2. J was trimmed by 0 bases and V by 3 bases; bases with no gene match: 10. The CDR3 extends over 18 amino acids. The germline gives CDR1 MGHRA, CDR2 YSYEKL. The CDR3 loop reads CASSHTTSGSFSTDTQYF. The CDR3, as DNA: TGCGCCAGCAGCCATACGACTAGCGGTTCCTTTAGCACAGATACGCAGTATTTT.

The CDR3 is CASRRSGTATETQYF. The CDR3 DNA is TGTGCCAGCCGCCGTAGCGGGACTGCGACGGAGACCCAGTACTTC. This chain joins TRBV5-4 and TRBJ2-5; TRBD2 matches 8 bases. Germline loops: CDR1 SGHNT, CDR2 YYREEE (reference sequence). After removal of 7 bases from V and 5 bases from J, the junction contained 13 bases not matched to a gene. The CDR3 length is 15 residues. Full variable domain (missing parts from reference TRBV5-4 and TRBJ2-5): ETGVTQSPTHLIKTRGQQVTLRCSSQSGHNTVSWYQQALGQGPQFIFQYYREEENGRGNFPPRFSGLQFPNYSSELNVNALELDDSALYLCASRRSGTATETQYFGPGTRLLVL.

The rearrangement uses TRBV29-1 and TRBJ2-3, with 9 bases lining up with TRBD2. The CDR3 is 16 amino acids. With 6 bases clipped from V and 1 base from J, the junction kept 11 bases outside the gene matches. The germline V gene encodes CDR1 SQVTM and CDR2 ANQGSEA. This CDR3 is CSVARRASGGTDTQYF. The CDR3 coding sequence is TGCAGCGTCGCACGGCGGGCTAGCGGGGGCACAGATACGCAGTATTTT.

This clone was counted once. This sequence joins TRBV28 and TRBJ2-1; 8 bases line up with TRBD1. With 6 bases clipped from V and 8 bases from J, the junction kept 12 bases outside the gene matches. Germline loops: CDR1 MDHEN, CDR2 SYDVKM. The CDR3 contains 15 residues. The CDR3 DNA reads as TGTGCCAGCAGCCCCCGGACAGGGAGGTACGATGAGCAGTTCTTC. It codes for CASSPRTGRYDEQFF.

The gene calls are TRBV4-2 and TRBJ2-1; 9 bases are a match to TRBD2. The CDR3 is 13 amino acids. Per germline, CDR1 LGHNA and CDR2 YNFKEQ. V was pared by 6 bases and J by 9 bases, with 6 bases of the junction left unmatched. CDR3 residues: CASRGGRAIEQFF. The CDR3, as DNA: TGTGCCAGCAGGGGCGGGAGGGCCATTGAGCAGTTCTTC.

The rearrangement joins TRBV14 to TRBJ2-2; 8 bases agree with TRBD1. This CDR3 contains 18 residues. Germline lookup yields CDR1 SGHDN and CDR2 FVKESK. The V and J ends lost 2 bases and 3 bases, in that order; junction bases with no gene match: 11. CDR3 in DNA: TGTGCCAGCAGCCAATATATCTCTTCGACAGGGGACACCGGGGAGCTGTTTTTT. Translated, it gives CASSQYISSTGDTGELFF.

V and J are TRBV30 and TRBJ2-2; D is perhaps TRBD1 (6 bases). V lost 2 bases to trimming and J lost 8 bases, with 21 bases between them. CDR1 is GTSNPN and CDR2 is SVGIG in the germline V gene (reference sequence). This CDR3 is 16 amino acids long. CDR3 DNA sequence: TGTGCCTGGAGTTGGGGGACAACCCCGGGTCCGGGGGAGCTGTTTTTT. Its protein is CAWSWGTTPGPGELFF. The whole variable domain, filled in from reference TRBV30 and TRBJ2-2, reads SQTIHQWPATLVQPVGSPLSLECTVEGTSNPNLYWYRQAAGRGLQLLFYSVGIGQISSEVPQNLSASRPQDRQFILSSKKLLLSDSGFYLCAWSWGTTPGPGELFFGEGSRLTVL.

About this clone: The same CDR3 arises from other DNA sequences in this sample as well. The genes are TRBV27 and TRBJ2-2; D is ambiguous. V gave up 3 bases and J gave up 1 base, with 3 bases separating them. This CDR3 region has 13 residues. Germline V lookup: CDR1 MNHEY, CDR2 SMNVEV (reference sequence). The CDR3 spells CASSFLNTGELFF. The CDR3 DNA reads as TGTGCCAGCAGTTTTCTGAACACCGGGGAGCTGTTTTTT.

This sequence joins TRBV29-1 and TRBJ1-1; 9 nucleotides match TRBD1. The ends lost 6 bases at V and 6 bases at J; junction bases unmatched: 14. The length of the CDR3 is 15 residues. CDR1 and CDR2 from the germline V gene are SQVTM and ANQGSEA. The CDR3 DNA is TGCAGCGTGAAACCGGACAGGGGAAGTAGTTCTGAAGCTTTCTTT. As protein: CSVKPDRGSSSEAFF.

The V and J genes are TRBV5-4 and TRBJ2-3; no definite D call. Germline lookup yields CDR1 SGHNT and CDR2 YYREEE (reference sequence). V lost 5 bases and J 6 bases, leaving 10 bases between the germline ends. CDR3 length equals 12 residues. CDR3 nucleotides: TGTGCCAGCAGGCCCGAAACGGATACGCAGTATTTT. The encoded protein is CASRPETDTQYF. The full variable domain, its missing parts supplied by reference TRBV5-4 and TRBJ2-3, is ETGVTQSPTHLIKTRGQQVTLRCSSQSGHNTVSWYQQALGQGPQFIFQYYREEENGRGNFPPRFSGLQFPNYSSELNVNALELDDSALYLCASRPETDTQYFGPGTRLTVL.

The chain couples TRBV7-2 to TRBJ2-2, with 12 bases matching TRBD1. Germline assignment: CDR1 SGHTA and CDR2 FQGNSA. The CDR3 has 16 residues. Unmatched junction bases numbered 7, after V lost 5 bases and J lost 6 bases. The CDR3 coding sequence is TGTGCCAGCAGCCCTGGGACAGGGGGCGCCTCCGGGGAGCTGTTTTTT. This encodes CASSPGTGGASGELFF.

The rearrangement links TRBV2 to TRBJ1-4; no definite D call. The V gene lost 5 bases and the J gene lost 5 bases, with 6 bases spanning the gap. Germline lookup yields CDR1 SNHLY and CDR2 FYNNEI. CDR3 size: 12 residues. CDR3 DNA sequence: TGTGCCAGCAGTTTGGCGAATGAAAAACTGTTTTTT. It encodes CASSLANEKLFF.

This CDR3 is CASSVSGTGELFF. The CDR3 region has the DNA TGTGCCAGCAGCGTGTCGGGCACCGGGGAGCTGTTTTTT. The V and J genes are TRBV28 and TRBJ2-2; D is unclear. This CDR3 comprises 13 residues. The V gene lost 6 bases and the J gene lost 4 bases, with 9 bases spanning the gap. Germline CDR1 reads MDHEN; CDR2 reads SYDVKM.

The V and J genes are TRBV5-4 and TRBJ2-3; 8 bases align to TRBD1. The CDR3 is 15 residues long. CDR1 SGHNT and CDR2 YYREEE come from the germline V gene (reference sequence). The junction had 10 bases not matched to a gene; V was cut back by 5 bases and J by 5 bases. The DNA for the CDR3 is TGTGCCAGCAGGTCCGGGACAGGAGGCGGAGATACGCAGTATTTT. Amino acids: CASRSGTGGGDTQYF.

This clone was recorded once. This chain uses TRBV9 with TRBJ2-7; tentatively, D is TRBD2 (5 bases). The germline V and J ends were trimmed by 6 bases and 7 bases, with 14 bases remaining between them. The CDR3 is 12 amino acids. The V gene's germline CDR1 is SGDLS and CDR2 YYNGEE. The CDR3 DNA sequence: TGTGCCAGCAAACCGGGATCGTGTGAGCAGTACTTC. Its translation: CASKPGSCEQYF.

The J gene is TRBJ2-1, the V gene TRBV7-9, with 14 bases aligning to TRBD2. Germline V CDR1 and CDR2: SEHNR, FQNEAQ (reference sequence). The CDR3 spans 16 residues. J gave up 7 bases and V 5 bases, and 7 bases lay outside the gene matches. The CDR3 nucleotides read TGTGCCAGCAGCCCCCCGGGACTAGCGGGAGCTAATGAGCAGTTCTTC. It yields the protein CASSPPGLAGANEQFF.